The clone carrying this T cell receptor beta chain has a single count. Its antigen is unidentified. Profiled with immunoSEQ multiplex PCR; TCRdb holds only in-frame clones, not every one. The sample yields some 150,000 clones, roughly 91% seen once. V lost 9 bases to trimming and J lost 0 bases; unmatched junction nucleotides: 5. This CDR3 is 14 amino acids long. In germline, CDR1 is PRHDT, CDR2 FYEKMQ (reference sequence). The sample originates from a study of CD4+ T cells in melanoma. Overall study findings and caveats: Diverse differentiation states were reported for melanoma neoantigen-specific CD4+ T cells. A reported correlation linked neoantigen-specific CD4+ T cells to CD8+, macrophage and B cell function.

The rearrangement links TRBV13 to TRBJ2-1; 7 bases line up with TRBD1. The sequence derives from a human donor with melanoma. The chain's CDR3 is CASQGESSYNEQFF. CDR3 DNA sequence: TGTGCCAGTCAGGGGGAGAGCTCCTACAATGAGCAGTTCTTC.